The 29 T cell receptor beta chains presented below share a single source sample, sequenced in a study of T cell repertoires in cytomegalovirus infection. TCRdb passed the reads through MiXCR, listing each CDR3 protein once. The sample has some 270,000 distinct CDR3 sequences, 17% seen once; the top ten hold less than 60%. Source material: CD8+ T cells from PBMCs. These receptors all stem from a human donor in good health (CMV status not recorded). Some clones in this sample may be carry-over from other donors' samples.

Only a few counts were recorded for this clonotype. The chain carries TRBV10-3 and TRBJ1-5; D remains unclear. Germline CDR1 reads ENHRY; CDR2 reads SYGVKD. The CDR3 spans 14 residues. Trimming left V 5 bases short and J 3 bases short, with 11 bases between. In DNA, the CDR3 is TGTGCCATCAGTCAAGGGTTCGACAATCAGCCCCAGCATTTT. Residues: CAISQGFDNQPQHF.

The V gene is TRBV5-1, the J gene TRBJ2-7; 8 nucleotides match TRBD1. The J segment lost 4 bases and the V segment lost 5 bases, leaving 5 bases of the junction unmatched. The CDR3 is 13 residues long. CDR1 is SGHRS and CDR2 is YFSETQ in the germline V gene. CDR3: CASRADRAYEQYF. CDR3 DNA: TGCGCCAGCAGAGCGGACAGGGCTTACGAGCAGTACTTC.

This clonotype was seen repeatedly, ten times or more. The J gene is TRBJ2-4, the V gene TRBV12-3 or TRBV12-4, with a possible D match to TRBD2 (5 bases). This CDR3 is 16 amino acids long. The V end lost 3 bases, the J end lost 8 bases, and 20 bases lay between the germline ends. CDR3 sequence (DNA): TGTGCCAGCAGTTTCATCTTGGAGGAGGCATTGGACATTCAGTACTTC. Its protein product is CASSFILEEALDIQYF.

This clonotype was seen at least ten times. The chain combines TRBV28 with TRBJ2-7; D perhaps matches TRBD2 (7 bases). With 3 bases removed from V and 2 bases from J, the gap between germline ends came to 23 bases. Germline CDR1 MDHEN, CDR2 SYDVKM. CDR3 length: 18 amino acids. CDR3 region: CASSLEFIGGLPTYEQYF. CDR3 DNA: TGTGCCAGCAGTTTGGAATTTATCGGGGGGCTTCCGACCTACGAGCAGTACTTC.

The chain has TRBV19 and TRBJ1-1, with 7 bases lining up with TRBD1. The CDR3 spans 14 residues. Germline V gives CDR1 LNHDA, CDR2 SQIVND (reference sequence). The trim removed 5 bases at V and 1 base at J, leaving 4 bases unmatched. CDR3 in amino acids: CASSVNRGNTEAFF. The DNA of the CDR3 is TGTGCCAGTAGTGTAAACAGGGGGAACACTGAAGCTTTCTTT.

V is TRBV7-9 and J is TRBJ2-5, with D possibly called TRBD1 or TRBD2 (6 bases each). The CDR3 is made up of 14 amino acids. Germline loops: CDR1 SEHNR, CDR2 FQNEAQ (reference sequence). Trimming pared 2 bases from V and 5 bases from J, leaving 12 bases between. The CDR3 sequence is CASSLTGARETQYF. CDR3 nucleotides: TGTGCCAGCAGCTTAACGGGGGCTCGGGAGACCCAGTACTTC. Full variable domain (remainder filled in from reference TRBV7-9 and TRBJ2-5): DTGVSQNPRHKITKRGQNVTFRCDPISEHNRLYWYRQTLGQGPEFLTYFQNEAQLEKSRLLSDRFSAERPKGSFSTLEIQRTEQGDSAMYLCASSLTGARETQYFGPGTRLLVL.

V is TRBV7-9 and J is TRBJ2-7; 7 nucleotides agree with TRBD1. With 2 bases clipped from V and 4 bases from J, the junction kept 8 bases outside the gene matches. The CDR3 is made up of 15 amino acids. Germline V gene sequence: CDR1 SEHNR, CDR2 FQNEAQ (reference sequence). The CDR3 protein is CASSLRAGTEYEQYF. In nucleotides, the CDR3 is TGTGCCAGCAGCTTACGAGCCGGGACAGAGTACGAGCAGTACTTC.

This chain uses TRBV4-3 with TRBJ1-6; TRBD1 is a possible D gene (5 bases). This CDR3 is built from 18 residues. CDR1 and CDR2 (germline): LGHNA, YSLEER. Between the trimmed V and J ends, which lost 1 base and 11 bases, there was a span of 24 bases. The CDR3 region has the DNA TGCGCCAGCAGCCAAGTACATGGGCGAGGGACGTCGAGGCCACCCCTCCACTTT. Protein sequence: CASSQVHGRGTSRPPLHF.

In this sample, this clonotype turned up many times. V gene TRBV19 combines with J gene TRBJ1-1; D possibly corresponds to TRBD1 (6 bases). V gave up 5 bases and J gave up 3 bases, with 16 bases separating them. The CDR3 runs to 15 residues. Per the germline V gene, CDR1 is LNHDA and CDR2 is SQIVND (reference sequence). CDR3 region: CASSLPTGWDTEAFF. CDR3 DNA: TGTGCCAGTAGTCTACCGACAGGCTGGGACACTGAAGCTTTCTTT.

This clonotype has only a few counts. This rearrangement joins TRBV4-1 to TRBJ2-5; D uncertain. The CDR3 loop spans 13 amino acids. Trimming removed 1 base from V and 5 bases from J, with 8 bases in between. Germline V gives CDR1 MGHRA, CDR2 YSYEKL. CDR3: CASSQVDSETQYF. In DNA form, the CDR3 reads TGCGCCAGCAGCCAAGTCGATTCGGAGACCCAGTACTTC.

The sample holds many counts of this clonotype. V is TRBV20-1 and J is TRBJ2-3; 11 nucleotides align to TRBD2. Trimming removed 5 bases from V and 4 bases from J; junction bases left unmatched: 14. CDR3 length: 17 residues. Looked up from germline, CDR1 is DFQATT and CDR2 is SNEGSKA (reference sequence). The CDR3 bases are TGCAGTGCTCCCGATTCATCTAGCGGGGGGATCCCAGATACGCAGTATTTT. Translating it yields CSAPDSSSGGIPDTQYF.

V and J are TRBV6-6 and TRBJ2-1; the D is unclear. Germline-derived CDR1 and CDR2 are MNHNY and SVGAGI (reference sequence). This CDR3 has 16 residues. Deletions cut 4 bases from V and 5 bases from J, with 18 bases between. The CDR3, as DNA: TGTGCCAGCAGTTGGTTGGGCAGGCCCGGCAACAATGAGCAGTTCTTC. This translates into CASSWLGRPGNNEQFF.

V usage is TRBV29-1 and J usage is TRBJ2-2, with 10 bases fitting TRBD2. Germline assignment: CDR1 SQVTM and CDR2 ANQGSEA. This CDR3 contains 16 residues. J lost 1 base, V lost 3 bases, and 5 bases had no gene match. Written as DNA, the CDR3 is TGCAGCGTTGAGATGCTAGCGGGGGAGAACACCGGGGAGCTGTTTTTT. Its translation is CSVEMLAGENTGELFF.

Ten or more counts support this clonotype. This chain links TRBV7-9 with TRBJ2-4, with 9 bases lining up with TRBD1. The CDR3 is 19 amino acids. J was trimmed by 0 bases and V by 5 bases; bases with no gene match: 14. Germline V gene lookup returns CDR1 SEHNR and CDR2 FQNEAQ (reference sequence). CDR3 region: CASSPPGQGLPGAKNIQYF. The CDR3 DNA sequence: TGTGCCAGCAGCCCGCCGGGACAGGGACTACCTGGAGCCAAAAACATTCAGTACTTC.

This clonotype came up many times. V usage is TRBV11-2 and J usage is TRBJ1-4, with D perhaps matching TRBD1 (5 bases). The CDR3 spans 15 residues. Germline assignment: CDR1 SGHAT and CDR2 FQNNGV. The V gene lost 7 bases and the J gene lost 3 bases, with 15 bases spanning the gap. CDR3: CASTPWGEANEKLFF. CDR3 bases: TGTGCCAGCACCCCTTGGGGGGAGGCTAATGAAAAACTGTTTTTT.

The rearrangement links TRBV3-1 to TRBJ2-5; TRBD2 agrees at 9 bases. The CDR3 consists of 15 residues. V lost 0 bases, J lost 5 bases, and 4 bases stayed unmatched. From germline, CDR1 is LGHDT and CDR2 YNNKEL (reference sequence). The CDR3 reads CASSQEASGEETQYF. The CDR3 region has the DNA TGTGCCAGCAGCCAAGAGGCTAGCGGGGAGGAGACCCAGTACTTC.

To note about this clonotype: This CDR3 fails to terminate in the conserved phenylalanine or tryptophan, so it likely reflects a read error. The chain recombines TRBV18 with TRBJ2-7; 8 bases are a match to TRBD1. The CDR3 extends over 16 amino acids. The junction had 12 bases not matched to a gene; V was cut back by 3 bases and J by 5 bases. In germline, CDR1 is KGHSH, CDR2 LQKENI. The CDR3 DNA follows: TGTGCCAGCTCACCCACCTCAGGGGGCAGAGGAAACGAGCAGTACTAC. It encodes CASSPTSGGRGNEQYY.

There are many counts of this clonotype. V gene TRBV12-3 or TRBV12-4 combines with J gene TRBJ2-7; the D gene is possibly TRBD2 (6 bases). Trimming left V 3 bases short and J 3 bases short, with 15 bases between. The CDR3 totals 15 residues. The CDR3 DNA reads TGTGCCAGCAGTTTCCCACGGGGGAACCTCTACGAGCAGTACTTC. This codes for CASSFPRGNLYEQYF.

This clonotype was counted a few times. The chain links TRBV18 to TRBJ2-1, with 7 positions matching TRBD1. V gave up 2 bases and J gave up 0 bases; unmatched junction bases: 1. Germline CDR1 KGHSH, CDR2 LQKENI. This CDR3 contains 15 residues. In DNA form, the CDR3 reads TGTGCCAGCTCACCAAACAGGGGCTCCTACAATGAGCAGTTCTTC. Amino acids: CASSPNRGSYNEQFF.

There are many counts of this clonotype. The V call is TRBV12-3 or TRBV12-4, the J call TRBJ2-1, with unresolved D. The length of the CDR3 is 13 residues. V dropped 3 bases and J dropped 8 bases, with 11 bases sitting between them. CDR3 amino acids: CASSFLVRDEQFF. CDR3 in DNA: TGTGCCAGCAGTTTCCTTGTTCGGGATGAGCAGTTCTTC.

This clonotype came up a few times. This chain links TRBV29-1 with TRBJ2-7, with 10 bases lining up with TRBD2. Germline V CDR1 and CDR2: SQVTM, ANQGSEA. The CDR3 is 13 residues long. In DNA form, the CDR3 reads TGCAGTGTGCTGACTAGCGGGCGCCCGGAGCAGTACTTC. Amino acid sequence: CSVLTSGRPEQYF.

V gene TRBV19 combines with J gene TRBJ1-1; D not certain. Germline CDR1 and CDR2: LNHDA and SQIVND (reference sequence). V was clipped by 5 bases and J by 3 bases, with 7 bases between them. The CDR3 extends over 12 amino acids. The CDR3 loop is CASSERHTEAFF. Written as DNA, the CDR3 is TGTGCCAGTAGTGAGAGACACACTGAAGCTTTCTTT.

The V call is TRBV29-1, the J call TRBJ1-3; the D is unclear. The CDR3 extends over 14 amino acids. V was trimmed by 2 bases and J by 2 bases, leaving 10 bases between them. The germline V gene encodes CDR1 SQVTM and CDR2 ANQGSEA. CDR3 nucleotides: TGCAGCGTTGAATTTGGACGGGCTGGAAACACCATATATTTT. This codes for CSVEFGRAGNTIYF.

This clonotype was counted many times. This chain connects TRBV7-2 to TRBJ2-1; D is ambiguous. Germline V CDR1 and CDR2: SGHTA, FQGNSA. V was cut by 5 bases and J by 3 bases, with 20 bases left in between. The CDR3 runs to 17 residues. CDR3 protein: CASSVRPEDLRYNEQFF. Written as DNA, the CDR3 is TGTGCCAGCAGCGTCAGGCCAGAGGACCTGCGCTACAATGAGCAGTTCTTC.

This clonotype was seen ten or more times. The chain links TRBV7-2 to TRBJ2-2; 9 nucleotides align to TRBD1. V lost 5 bases to trimming and J lost 5 bases; unmatched junction nucleotides: 6. Germline CDR1 and CDR2: SGHTA and FQGNSA. The CDR3 has 15 residues. The DNA of the CDR3 is TGTGCCAGCAGCACGGACAGGGGAGGGACCGGGGAGCTGTTTTTT. It translates to CASSTDRGGTGELFF.

The chain joins TRBV11-2 to TRBJ1-5; possibly TRBD1 for D (5 bases). The CDR3 runs to 13 residues. In germline, CDR1 is SGHAT, CDR2 FQNNGV. V was cut by 5 bases and J by 8 bases, with 13 bases left in between. The chain's CDR3 is CASSLQGLEPQHF. As DNA, the CDR3 is TGTGCCAGCAGCCTCCAGGGTCTTGAGCCCCAGCATTTT.

There are many counts of this clonotype. The V and J genes are TRBV4-3 and TRBJ1-1; no clear D gene. This CDR3 comprises 17 residues. V was shortened by 2 bases and J by 1 base, with 17 bases between the two germline ends. CDR1 is LGHNA, CDR2 YSLEER, per germline. The CDR3 sequence is CASSQHLYLGSNTEAFF. CDR3 nucleotides: TGCGCCAGCAGCCAACACTTATACCTAGGGTCGAACACTGAAGCTTTCTTT.

This clonotype was observed many times. V is TRBV25-1 and J is TRBJ2-2, with a tentative D call TRBD1 (6 bases). The germline V gene has CDR1 MGHDK and CDR2 SYGVNS. The CDR3 runs 14 residues. Deletions cut 4 bases from V and 3 bases from J, with 9 bases between. This CDR3 is CASSGGQDTGELFF. CDR3 DNA: TGTGCCAGCAGTGGGGGACAAGACACCGGGGAGCTGTTTTTT.

In its sample, this clonotype was seen many times. V and J are TRBV7-2 and TRBJ2-7; the D is unclear. The CDR3 runs 15 residues. V was clipped by 1 base and J by 2 bases, with 12 bases between them. CDR1 is SGHTA and CDR2 is FQGNSA in the germline V gene. The DNA of the CDR3 is TGTGCCAGCAGCTTAGGGCAAATCGGCGCCTACGAGCAGTACTTC. Its protein product is CASSLGQIGAYEQYF.